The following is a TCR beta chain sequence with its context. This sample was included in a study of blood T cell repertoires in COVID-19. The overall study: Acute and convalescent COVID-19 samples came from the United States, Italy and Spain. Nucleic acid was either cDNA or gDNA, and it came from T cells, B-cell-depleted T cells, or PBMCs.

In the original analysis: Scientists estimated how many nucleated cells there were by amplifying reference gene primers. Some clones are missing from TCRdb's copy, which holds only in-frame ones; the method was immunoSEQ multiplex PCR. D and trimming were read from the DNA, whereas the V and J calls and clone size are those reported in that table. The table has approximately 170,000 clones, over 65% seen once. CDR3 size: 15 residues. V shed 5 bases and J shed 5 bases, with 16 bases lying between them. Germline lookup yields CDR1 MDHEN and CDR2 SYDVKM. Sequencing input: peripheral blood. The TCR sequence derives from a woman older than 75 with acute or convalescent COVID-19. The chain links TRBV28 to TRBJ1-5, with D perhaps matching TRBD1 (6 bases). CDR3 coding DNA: TGTGCCAGCAGTCGTGCGGGGGGCGCCCATCAGCCCCAGCATTTT. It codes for CASSRAGGAHQPQHF.